The next 27 T cell receptor beta chains were all read from a single sample in a study of cytomegalovirus exposure and HLA in healthy donors. The study ran its PCR with 60 Vbeta and 13 Jbeta primers. TCRdb's copy holds only in-frame clones and misses some; the assay was immunoSEQ multiplex PCR. The sample consists of about 120,000 clones, about 10% of them appearing once. The sample consisted of PBMCs. Receptors were obtained from a young woman in good health and CMV-seropositive.

The rearrangement links TRBV5-8 to TRBJ1-2; possible D gene TRBD1, 6 bases. This CDR3 region has 16 residues. With 4 bases removed from V and 2 bases from J, the gap between germline ends came to 18 bases. The germline CDR1 and CDR2 sequences are SGHTS and YDEGEE. The CDR3 DNA is TGTGCCAGCAGCCCGAGGGTGGGGGCTTTCAACTATGGCTACACCTTC. Protein: CASSPRVGAFNYGYTF.

This clone was detected only a few times. The V call is TRBV6-5, the J call TRBJ1-2; unclear D gene. With 6 bases removed from V and 5 bases from J, the gap between germline ends came to 13 bases. There are 13 residues in the CDR3. Germline V gene sequence: CDR1 MNHEY, CDR2 SVGAGI. CDR3 sequence: CASRESSVYGYTF. Written as DNA, the CDR3 is TGTGCCAGCAGGGAGTCGAGCGTTTATGGCTACACCTTC.

CDR3 protein: CASSGGQLNQPQHF. CDR3 nucleotide sequence: TGTGCCAGTAGTGGCGGACAGTTAAATCAGCCCCAGCATTTT. This chain links TRBV19 with TRBJ1-5, with D perhaps matching TRBD1 (6 bases). CDR1 is LNHDA, CDR2 SQIVND, per germline (reference sequence). Deletions cut 5 bases from V and 4 bases from J, with 12 bases between. There are 14 residues in the CDR3.

This clone showed up just a few times. V gene TRBV19 combines with J gene TRBJ2-3; 9 bases align to TRBD2. J was trimmed by 1 base and V by 4 bases; bases with no gene match: 6. The germline CDR1 and CDR2 sequences are LNHDA and SQIVND (reference sequence). The CDR3 runs 16 residues. The CDR3 region has the DNA TGTGCCAGTAGTAACAGACTAGCGGATGGCACAGATACGCAGTATTTT. Amino acids: CASSNRLADGTDTQYF.

This clone was detected only a few times. The chain employs TRBV5-4 and TRBJ2-5; unclear D gene. Germline V gives CDR1 SGHNT, CDR2 YYREEE (reference sequence). V gave up 1 base and J gave up 3 bases, with 7 bases separating them. This CDR3 region has 13 residues. DNA for the CDR3: TGTGCCAGCAGCTTGCCGGGTGAAGAGACCCAGTACTTC. This translates into CASSLPGEETQYF.

Remarks on this clone: The sample holds other DNA sequences that translate to the same CDR3. This rearrangement joins TRBV5-1 to TRBJ1-4; 8 nucleotides line up with TRBD1. Trimming took 0 bases from V and 7 from J; bases not matched to a gene: 8. The germline CDR1 and CDR2 sequences are SGHRS and YFSETQ. The CDR3 has 16 residues. CDR3: CASSLAPGGSGEKLFF. The CDR3 DNA is TGCGCCAGCAGCTTGGCCCCAGGGGGCTCCGGTGAAAAACTGTTTTTT.

This clone showed up just a few times. The CDR3 region is CASSVAVRRDGTDTQYF. The DNA for the CDR3 is TGTGCCAGCAGCGTAGCAGTGAGGCGGGACGGGACAGATACGCAGTATTTT. The chain carries TRBV9 and TRBJ2-3, with D possibly matching TRBD2 (6 bases). V was shortened by 0 bases and J by 3 bases, with 17 bases between the two germline ends. Germline V gives CDR1 SGDLS, CDR2 YYNGEE. This CDR3 spans 17 amino acids. Complete variable domain (other parts from reference TRBV9 and TRBJ2-3): DSGVTQTPKHLITATGQRVTLRCSPRSGDLSVYWYQQSLDQGLQFLIQYYNGEERAKGNILERFSAQQFPDLHSELNLSSLELGDSALYFCASSVAVRRDGTDTQYFGPGTRLTVL.

This clone occurred a few times. The chain couples TRBV9 to TRBJ2-7; 7 bases fit TRBD1. The CDR3 extends over 15 amino acids. Looked up from germline, CDR1 is SGDLS and CDR2 is YYNGEE. Trimming removed 4 bases from V and 3 bases from J; junction bases left unmatched: 10. CDR3 sequence reads: CASSIEGDSFYEQYF. The CDR3 DNA is TGTGCCAGCAGCATAGAAGGGGACAGTTTCTACGAGCAGTACTTC.

This rearrangement joins TRBV5-4 to TRBJ1-3; the D is unclear. CDR3 size: 15 residues. CDR1 SGHNT and CDR2 YYREEE come from the germline V gene (reference sequence). Trimming took off 2 bases at V and 3 bases at J, with 12 bases between the two ends. The chain's CDR3 is CASSFDQYDGNTIYF. In DNA, the CDR3 is TGTGCCAGCAGCTTCGATCAGTACGATGGAAACACCATATATTTT.

V is TRBV28 and J is TRBJ2-7; TRBD1 matches 10 bases. The CDR3 has 15 amino acids. Germline lookup yields CDR1 MDHEN and CDR2 SYDVKM. The V gene end was trimmed by 5 bases and the J gene end by 3 bases; junction bases not matched to a gene: 7. CDR3 bases: TGTGCCAGCAGTCCAACGACAGGGGGCGACTACGAGCAGTACTTC. Translating it yields CASSPTTGGDYEQYF.

This clone was recorded a few times. V gene TRBV11-2 combines with J gene TRBJ1-3; a possible D gene is TRBD1 (6 bases). CDR1 and CDR2 from the germline V gene are SGHAT and FQNNGV. V gave up 6 bases and J gave up 4 bases, with 10 bases separating them. The CDR3 has 13 residues. CDR3 DNA: TGTGCCAGCAGAGGGGGGGGCGGAAACACCATATATTTT. Protein product: CASRGGGGNTIYF.

The chain employs TRBV29-1 and TRBJ2-6; 9 bases line up with TRBD1. Germline assignment: CDR1 SQVTM and CDR2 ANQGSEA. CDR3 length equals 16 residues. V was pared by 6 bases and J by 0 bases, with 6 bases of the junction left unmatched. This CDR3 is CSVQGALSSGANVLTF. The CDR3 region has the DNA TGCAGCGTACAGGGGGCCCTGTCCTCTGGGGCCAACGTCCTGACTTTC. The full variable domain, with the rest looked up from reference TRBV29-1 and TRBJ2-6, is SAVISQKPSRDICQRGTSLTIQCQVDSQVTMMFWYRQQPGQSLTLIATANQGSEATYESGFVIDKFPISRPNLTFSTLTVSNMSPEDSSIYLCSVQGALSSGANVLTFGAGSRLTVL.

V usage is TRBV27 and J usage is TRBJ1-2, with TRBD1 identical over 10 bases. With 6 bases clipped from V and 4 bases from J, the junction kept 8 bases outside the gene matches. CDR1 MNHEY and CDR2 SMNVEV come from the germline V gene (reference sequence). There are 15 residues in the CDR3. CDR3 sequence (DNA): TGTGCCAGCAGATATTCGGGACAGGGGATCTATGGCTACACCTTC. Translated: CASRYSGQGIYGYTF.

This chain joins TRBV4-1 and TRBJ2-7; 8 nucleotides agree with TRBD1. J was trimmed by 3 bases and V by 4 bases; bases with no gene match: 2. The CDR3 contains 13 residues. Germline loops: CDR1 MGHRA, CDR2 YSYEKL. The CDR3 here is CASSRGQDYEQYF. CDR3 DNA sequence: TGCGCCAGCAGCCGGGGACAGGACTACGAGCAGTACTTC.

This clone was seen many times. The chain employs TRBV5-1 and TRBJ2-2, with D tentatively TRBD1 (5 bases). CDR3 length: 16 residues. Germline lookup yields CDR1 SGHRS and CDR2 YFSETQ. Trimming removed 6 bases from V and 4 bases from J, with 19 bases in between. CDR3 sequence: CASKLDMSVVTGELFF. The CDR3 bases are TGCGCCAGCAAATTGGACATGTCGGTGGTCACCGGGGAGCTGTTTTTT.

This clone has a handful of counts. The chain recombines TRBV7-6 with TRBJ1-1; D gene uncertain. This CDR3 comprises 15 residues. Germline V gene lookup returns CDR1 SGHVS and CDR2 FNYEAQ. V was shortened by 4 bases and J by 0 bases, with 12 bases between the two germline ends. CDR3 sequence (DNA): TGTGCCAGCAGCTCTGGGTGGAGGATGAACACTGAAGCTTTCTTT. It is translated as CASSSGWRMNTEAFF.

The chain carries TRBV6-5 and TRBJ1-1, with no clear D. Trimming took 7 bases from V and 11 from J, leaving 14 bases between them. Germline V lookup: CDR1 MNHEY, CDR2 SVGAGI. This CDR3 has 11 amino acids. The CDR3 reads CASMRGRVAFF. The CDR3 region has the DNA TGTGCCAGCATGCGGGGAAGGGTGGCTTTCTTT.

This clone was observed at least ten times. The chain recombines TRBV15 with TRBJ1-1, with D perhaps matching TRBD1 (5 bases). The germline CDR1 and CDR2 sequences are LNHNV and YYDKDF (reference sequence). CDR3 length: 19 residues. V lost 5 bases and J lost 1, with 26 bases in between. CDR3 DNA: TGTGCCACCAGCCCGGGTAGGGGATTGATTTTAGCAAGGAACACTGAAGCTTTCTTT. Protein: CATSPGRGLILARNTEAFF.

J is TRBJ2-2 and V is TRBV7-8, with D possibly TRBD2 on 5 matching bases. Germline V CDR1 and CDR2: SGHVS, FQNEAQ. This CDR3 is built from 14 residues. V was shortened by 1 base and J by 4 bases, with 7 bases between the two germline ends. CDR3 region: CASSLGGSTGELFF. Written as DNA, the CDR3 is TGTGCCAGCAGCTTAGGAGGGAGCACCGGGGAGCTGTTTTTT.

This clone was seen a handful of times. This sequence joins TRBV4-1 and TRBJ2-7, with D maybe TRBD2 (6 bases). V shed 3 bases and J shed 2 bases, with 11 bases lying between them. Per the germline V gene, CDR1 is MGHRA and CDR2 is YSYEKL. The CDR3 totals 14 residues. CDR3 residues: CASSQIPGAYEQYF. The CDR3 DNA reads as TGCGCCAGCAGCCAGATTCCGGGAGCCTACGAGCAGTACTTC.

The chain has TRBV7-9 and TRBJ1-1, with D possibly being TRBD1 (5 bases). Germline V gene lookup returns CDR1 SEHNR and CDR2 FQNEAQ (reference sequence). This CDR3 has 16 residues. Trimming removed 1 base at V and 1 base at J, with 13 bases between. The CDR3 DNA is TGTGCCAGCAGCTTAGAAGGGTTCCAGGGGAACACTGAAGCTTTCTTT. Its translation is CASSLEGFQGNTEAFF. The full variable domain, rest sourced from reference TRBV7-9 and TRBJ1-1, is DTGVSQNPRHKITKRGQNVTFRCDPISEHNRLYWYRQTLGQGPEFLTYFQNEAQLEKSRLLSDRFSAERPKGSFSTLEIQRTEQGDSAMYLCASSLEGFQGNTEAFFGQGTRLTVV.

This sequence joins TRBV5-8 and TRBJ2-3, with 12 bases lining up with TRBD2. Per germline, CDR1 SGHTS and CDR2 YDEGEE. Germline trimming cut 2 bases from V and 5 bases from J; bases unmatched to any gene: 6. This CDR3 comprises 16 residues. This CDR3 reads CASSLMGLAGGDTQYF. The CDR3 DNA sequence: TGTGCCAGCAGCTTAATGGGACTAGCGGGTGGAGATACGCAGTATTTT.

CDR3 protein: CASSSTGTPSNQPQHF. CDR3 in DNA: TGTGCCAGTAGTTCCACCGGGACACCTAGCAATCAGCCCCAGCATTTT. The chain employs TRBV19 and TRBJ1-5; TRBD1 might be the D (6 bases). Germline V lookup: CDR1 LNHDA, CDR2 SQIVND (reference sequence). This CDR3 has 16 amino acids. Trimming stripped 5 bases from V and 0 bases from J, with 14 bases between.

The chain combines TRBV2 with TRBJ2-7, with D perhaps matching TRBD1 (6 bases). This CDR3 spans 14 amino acids. Germline V lookup: CDR1 SNHLY, CDR2 FYNNEI. The ends were cut back, 5 bases at V and 2 bases at J, with 13 bases in the middle. CDR3 amino acids: CASSPGWTAYEQYF. The CDR3 DNA follows: TGTGCCAGCAGTCCCGGTTGGACAGCCTACGAGCAGTACTTC.

This clone turned up a few times. The chain joins TRBV19 to TRBJ2-7, with D perhaps matching TRBD1 (5 bases). Germline V CDR1 and CDR2: LNHDA, SQIVND (reference sequence). The CDR3 is 14 residues long. Trimming removed 1 base from V and 5 bases from J, with 12 bases in between. The CDR3 protein is CASSIAPGMNEQYF. In DNA, the CDR3 is TGTGCCAGTAGTATAGCACCAGGGATGAACGAGCAGTACTTC.

This clone was observed a few times. This sequence joins TRBV9 and TRBJ2-5; tentative D call: TRBD2 (5 bases). V shed 4 bases and J shed 4 bases, with 11 bases lying between them. Per the germline V gene, CDR1 is SGDLS and CDR2 is YYNGEE. The CDR3 loop spans 13 amino acids. The CDR3 loop is CASSSEGLETQYF. DNA of the CDR3: TGTGCCAGCAGCTCCGAGGGCTTAGAGACCCAGTACTTC. Full variable domain (remainder filled in from reference TRBV9 and TRBJ2-5): DSGVTQTPKHLITATGQRVTLRCSPRSGDLSVYWYQQSLDQGLQFLIQYYNGEERAKGNILERFSAQQFPDLHSELNLSSLELGDSALYFCASSSEGLETQYFGPGTRLLVL.

Only a few counts were recorded for this clone. V usage is TRBV4-2 and J usage is TRBJ1-2, with 7 bases matching TRBD1. The CDR3 consists of 16 residues. The V segment lost 3 bases and the J segment 0 bases; nucleotides outside the gene matches: 7. Germline CDR1 LGHNA, CDR2 YNFKEQ. The CDR3 here is CASSHRPGQTNYGYTF. In DNA form, the CDR3 reads TGTGCCAGCAGCCATAGACCGGGACAGACTAACTATGGCTACACCTTC.